This T cell receptor beta chain was recorded in a study of cytomegalovirus exposure and HLA in healthy donors. Study observations and caveats: Overall, approximately 180 TCR beta chains were annotated as cytomegalovirus-associated. Three CMV-associated chains proved CMV antigen-specific in vitro.

Note on this clone: Its antigen is unknown.

TCRdb keeps only in-frame clones here, not all; method: immunoSEQ multiplex PCR. The table shows 180,000 or so clones, with about 87% occurring only once. Germline values: CDR1 MNHEY, CDR2 SVGAGI. This CDR3 has 14 amino acids. Trimming left V 8 bases short and J 3 bases short, with 16 bases between. What was sequenced was PBMCs. The V call is TRBV6-5, the J call TRBJ1-2, with D perhaps matching TRBD1 (5 bases). This receptor was obtained from a woman under 40 in good health and CMV-seronegative. The CDR3 DNA follows: TGTGCCAGCTTGTCCCCGGGGGGGGACTATGGCTACACCTTC. Its translation is CASLSPGGDYGYTF.